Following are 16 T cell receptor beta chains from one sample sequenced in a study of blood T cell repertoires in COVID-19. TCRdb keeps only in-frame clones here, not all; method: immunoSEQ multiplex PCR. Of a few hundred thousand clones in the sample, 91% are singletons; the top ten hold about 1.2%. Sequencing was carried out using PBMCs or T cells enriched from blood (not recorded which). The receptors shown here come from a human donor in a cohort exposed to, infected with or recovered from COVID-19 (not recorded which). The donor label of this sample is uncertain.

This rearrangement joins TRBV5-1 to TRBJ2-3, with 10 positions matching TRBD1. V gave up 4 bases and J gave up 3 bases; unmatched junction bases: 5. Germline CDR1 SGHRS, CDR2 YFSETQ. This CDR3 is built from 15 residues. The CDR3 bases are TGCGCCAGCAGCGTGACGGGACAGGGGACAGATACGCAGTATTTT. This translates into CASSVTGQGTDTQYF.

This CDR3 reads CASSTGKWEDGYTF. The CDR3 coding sequence is TGTGCCAGCAGTACCGGGAAGTGGGAGGATGGCTACACCTTC. The gene calls are TRBV2 and TRBJ1-2; D is undetermined. CDR1 and CDR2 from the germline V gene are SNHLY and FYNNEI. Trimming pared 5 bases from V and 6 bases from J, leaving 16 bases between. The CDR3 has 14 amino acids.

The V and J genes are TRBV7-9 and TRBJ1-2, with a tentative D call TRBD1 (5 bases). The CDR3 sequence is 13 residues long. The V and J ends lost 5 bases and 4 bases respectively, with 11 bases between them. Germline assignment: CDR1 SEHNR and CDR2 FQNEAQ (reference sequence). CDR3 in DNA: TGTGCCAGCAGCCCGGACACAACCTATGGCTACACCTTC. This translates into CASSPDTTYGYTF. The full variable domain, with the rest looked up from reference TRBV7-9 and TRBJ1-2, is DTGVSQNPRHKITKRGQNVTFRCDPISEHNRLYWYRQTLGQGPEFLTYFQNEAQLEKSRLLSDRFSAERPKGSFSTLEIQRTEQGDSAMYLCASSPDTTYGYTFGSGTRLTVV.

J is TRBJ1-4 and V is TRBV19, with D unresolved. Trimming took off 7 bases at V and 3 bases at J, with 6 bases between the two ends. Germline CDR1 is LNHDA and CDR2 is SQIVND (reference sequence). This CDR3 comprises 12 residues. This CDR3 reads CASTGPNEKLFF. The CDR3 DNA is TGTGCCAGTACAGGCCCTAATGAAAAACTGTTTTTT. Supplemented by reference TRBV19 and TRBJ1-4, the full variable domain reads DGGITQSPKYLFRKEGQNVTLSCEQNLNHDAMYWYRQDPGQGLRLIYYSQIVNDFQKGDIAEGYSVSREKKESFPLTVTSAQKNPTAFYLCASTGPNEKLFFGSGTQLSVL.

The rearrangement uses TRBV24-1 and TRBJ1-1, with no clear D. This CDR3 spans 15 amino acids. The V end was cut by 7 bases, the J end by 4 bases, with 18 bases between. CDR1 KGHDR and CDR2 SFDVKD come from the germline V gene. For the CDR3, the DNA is TGTGCCACCAGCGGGTGGCCGGTGTGCGGCACTGAAGCTTTCTTT. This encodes CATSGWPVCGTEAFF.

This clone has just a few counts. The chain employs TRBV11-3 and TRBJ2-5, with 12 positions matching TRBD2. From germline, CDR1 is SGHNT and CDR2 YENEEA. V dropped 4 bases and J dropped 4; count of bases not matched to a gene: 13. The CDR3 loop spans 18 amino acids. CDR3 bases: TGTGCCAGCAGCTCACCTAATCTAGCGGGGGGGTCCCCAGAGACCCAGTACTTC. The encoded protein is CASSSPNLAGGSPETQYF.

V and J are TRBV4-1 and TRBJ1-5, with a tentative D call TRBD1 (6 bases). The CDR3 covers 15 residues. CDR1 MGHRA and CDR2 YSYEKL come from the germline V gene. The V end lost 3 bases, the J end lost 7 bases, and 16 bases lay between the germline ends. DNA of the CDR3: TGCGCCAGCAGCCAGCATCAGGGGCGGGAGCAGCCCCAGCATTTT. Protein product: CASSQHQGREQPQHF.

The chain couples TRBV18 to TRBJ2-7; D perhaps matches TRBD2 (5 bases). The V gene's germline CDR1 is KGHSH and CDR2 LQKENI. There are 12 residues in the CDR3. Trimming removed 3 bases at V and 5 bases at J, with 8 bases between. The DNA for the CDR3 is TGTGCCAGCTCACCCGGACTGGACGAGCAGTACTTC. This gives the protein CASSPGLDEQYF.

CDR3 nucleotide sequence: TGTGCCAGCAGCCCTACCTCCTACAATGAGCAGTTCTTC. Translated, it gives CASSPTSYNEQFF. V usage is TRBV12-3 or TRBV12-4 and J usage is TRBJ2-1, with unresolved D. Between the trimmed V and J ends, which lost 6 bases and 0 bases, there was a span of 6 bases. The CDR3 consists of 13 residues.

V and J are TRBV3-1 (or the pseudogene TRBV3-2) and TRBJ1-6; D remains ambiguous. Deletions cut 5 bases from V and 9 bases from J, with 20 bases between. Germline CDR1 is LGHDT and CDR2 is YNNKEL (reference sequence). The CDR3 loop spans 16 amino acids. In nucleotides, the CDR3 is TGTGCCAGCAGCATGGGCCAGGTATCGTTCCGTTCACCCCTCCACTTT. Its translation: CASSMGQVSFRSPLHF.

CDR3 sequence (DNA): TGCAGTGCTAGTAGGCAGGGGGCATCAGATACGCAGTATTTT. Protein product: CSASRQGASDTQYF. J is TRBJ2-3 and V is TRBV20-1; 8 positions match TRBD1. The CDR3 covers 14 residues. Trimming at V came to 3 bases and at J to 4 bases, leaving 6 bases not matched to a gene. Per the germline V gene, CDR1 is DFQATT and CDR2 is SNEGSKA (reference sequence).

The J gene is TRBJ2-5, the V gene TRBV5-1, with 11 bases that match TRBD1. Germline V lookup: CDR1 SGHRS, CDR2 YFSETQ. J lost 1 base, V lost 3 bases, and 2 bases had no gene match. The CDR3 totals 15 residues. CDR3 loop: CASSSGQGVQETQYF. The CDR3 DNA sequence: TGCGCCAGCAGCTCGGGACAGGGGGTCCAAGAGACCCAGTACTTC.

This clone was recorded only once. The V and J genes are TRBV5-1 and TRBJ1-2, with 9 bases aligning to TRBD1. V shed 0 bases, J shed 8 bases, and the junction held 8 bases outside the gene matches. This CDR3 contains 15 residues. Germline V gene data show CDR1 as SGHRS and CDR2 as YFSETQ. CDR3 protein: CASSLAGQGLNGYTF. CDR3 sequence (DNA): TGCGCCAGCAGCTTGGCCGGACAGGGGTTGAACGGCTACACCTTC.

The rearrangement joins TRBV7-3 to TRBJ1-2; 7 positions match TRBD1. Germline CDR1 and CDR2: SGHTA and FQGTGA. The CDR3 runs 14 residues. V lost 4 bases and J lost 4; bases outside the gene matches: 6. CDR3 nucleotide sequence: TGTGCCAGCAGCTCGCCGACAGGGTCCTATGGCTACACCTTC. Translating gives CASSSPTGSYGYTF.

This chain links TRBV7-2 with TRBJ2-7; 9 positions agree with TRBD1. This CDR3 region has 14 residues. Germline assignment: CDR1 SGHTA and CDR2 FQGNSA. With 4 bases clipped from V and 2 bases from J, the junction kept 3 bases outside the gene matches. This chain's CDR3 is CASSSGTGTYEQYF. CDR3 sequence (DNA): TGTGCCAGCAGCTCCGGGACAGGGACCTACGAGCAGTACTTC.

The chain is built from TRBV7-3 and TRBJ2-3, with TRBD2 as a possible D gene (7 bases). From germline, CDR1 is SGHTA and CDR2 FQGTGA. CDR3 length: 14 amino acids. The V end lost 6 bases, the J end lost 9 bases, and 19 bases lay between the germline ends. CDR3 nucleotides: TGTGCCAGCAGTATAAGCGCGGCGGGGGCAACGCAGTATTTT. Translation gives CASSISAAGATQYF.